This T cell receptor (beta chain) was recovered during a study of shared T cell receptors in the human thymus. Libraries were prepared by immunoSEQ multiplex PCR; TCRdb keeps only in-frame clonotypes and omits some of them. The repertoire holds approximately 730,000 clones, with 70% to 90% as singletons. The same sample was also used in a study of human thymus T cells. That work states: The thymus tissue came from resections taken during corrective heart surgery. There appeared to be biased usage of V and J genes in thymic and blood repertoires.

Specimen: thymocytes. The sequence was obtained from a girl under three years old with a congenital heart defect.

CDR3: CASSLPNQPQHF. The CDR3 DNA reads as TGTGCCAGCAGTTTACCTAATCAGCCCCAGCATTTT. The chain couples TRBV27 to TRBJ1-5; no reliable D call. The CDR3 runs 12 residues. The V end lost 2 bases, the J end lost 4 bases, and 3 bases lay between the germline ends. CDR1 is MNHEY and CDR2 is SMNVEV in the germline V gene (reference sequence).